The clone carrying this T cell receptor (beta chain) was counted once. This entry comes from a study of T cell responses to AZD1222 COVID-19 vaccine. The data were produced by immunoSEQ multiplex PCR, yet TCRdb's version contains in-frame clones alone and is incomplete. The sample has approximately 50,000 clones, roughly 88% seen once; the top ten hold under 15%. Trimming pared 2 bases from V and 9 bases from J, leaving 21 bases between. Germline V gives CDR1 SGHTA, CDR2 FQGNSA. The CDR3 is 16 amino acids. The input for sequencing was peripheral blood, taken on day 0 of AZD1222 vaccination. The V and J genes are TRBV7-2 and TRBJ2-3; D ambiguous. The TCR comes from an adult in good health. CDR3 in DNA: TGTGCCAGCAGCTTAATTGGCCCGACACAAGCTGAGACGCAGTATTTT. This gives the protein CASSLIGPTQAETQYF.